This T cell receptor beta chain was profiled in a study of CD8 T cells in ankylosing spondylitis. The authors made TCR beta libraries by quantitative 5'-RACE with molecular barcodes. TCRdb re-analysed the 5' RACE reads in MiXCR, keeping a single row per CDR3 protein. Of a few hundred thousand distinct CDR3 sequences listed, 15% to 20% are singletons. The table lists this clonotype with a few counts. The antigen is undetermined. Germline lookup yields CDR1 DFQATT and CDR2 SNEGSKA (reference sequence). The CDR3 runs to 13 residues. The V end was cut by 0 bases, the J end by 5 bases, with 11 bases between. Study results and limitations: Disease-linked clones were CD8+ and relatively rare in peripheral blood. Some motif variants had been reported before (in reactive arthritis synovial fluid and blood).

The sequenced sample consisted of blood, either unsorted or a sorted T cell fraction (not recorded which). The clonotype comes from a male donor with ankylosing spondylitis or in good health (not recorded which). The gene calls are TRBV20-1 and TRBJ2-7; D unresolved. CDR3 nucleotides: TGCAGTGCTAGAGATAACGGCGGCCACGAGCAGTACTTC. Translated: CSARDNGGHEQYF.